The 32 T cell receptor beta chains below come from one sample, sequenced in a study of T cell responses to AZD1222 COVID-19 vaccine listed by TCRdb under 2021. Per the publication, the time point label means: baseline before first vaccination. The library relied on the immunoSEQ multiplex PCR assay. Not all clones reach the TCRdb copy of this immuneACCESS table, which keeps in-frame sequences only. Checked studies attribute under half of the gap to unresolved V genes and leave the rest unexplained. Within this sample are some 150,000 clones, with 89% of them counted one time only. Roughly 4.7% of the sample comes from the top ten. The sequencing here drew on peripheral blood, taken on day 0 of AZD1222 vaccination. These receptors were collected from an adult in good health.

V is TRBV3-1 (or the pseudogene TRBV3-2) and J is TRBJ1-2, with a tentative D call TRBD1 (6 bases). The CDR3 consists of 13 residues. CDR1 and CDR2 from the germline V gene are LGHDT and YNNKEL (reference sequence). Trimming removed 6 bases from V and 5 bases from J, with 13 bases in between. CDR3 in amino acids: CASSRTDLYGYTF. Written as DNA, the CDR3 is TGTGCCAGCAGTCGGACAGACCTATATGGCTACACCTTC.

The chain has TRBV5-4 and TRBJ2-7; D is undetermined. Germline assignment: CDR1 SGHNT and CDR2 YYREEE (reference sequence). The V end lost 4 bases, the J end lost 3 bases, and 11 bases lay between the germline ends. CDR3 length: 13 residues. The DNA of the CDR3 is TGTGCCAGCAGCGAAGGCCCGTACTACGAGCAGTACTTC. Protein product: CASSEGPYYEQYF.

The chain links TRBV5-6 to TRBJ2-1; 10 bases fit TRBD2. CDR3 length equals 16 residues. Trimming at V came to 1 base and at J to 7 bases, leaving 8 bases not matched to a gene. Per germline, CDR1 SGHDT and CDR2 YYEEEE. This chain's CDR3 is CASSLIAGGGWNEQFF. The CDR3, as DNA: TGTGCCAGCAGCTTGATAGCGGGAGGCGGGTGGAATGAGCAGTTCTTC.

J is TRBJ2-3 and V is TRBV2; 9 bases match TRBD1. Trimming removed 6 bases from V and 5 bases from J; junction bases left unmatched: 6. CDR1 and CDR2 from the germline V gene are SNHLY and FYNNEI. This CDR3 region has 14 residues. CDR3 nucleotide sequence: TGTGCCAGCAGCCCGGGACAGGGAAGAGATACGCAGTATTTT. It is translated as CASSPGQGRDTQYF.

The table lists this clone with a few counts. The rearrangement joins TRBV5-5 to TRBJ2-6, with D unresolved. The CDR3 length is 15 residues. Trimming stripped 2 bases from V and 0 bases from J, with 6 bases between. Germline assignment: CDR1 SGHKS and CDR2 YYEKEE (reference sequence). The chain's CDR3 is CASSLKVSGANVLTF. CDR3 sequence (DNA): TGTGCCAGCAGCTTAAAGGTCTCTGGGGCCAACGTCCTGACTTTC.

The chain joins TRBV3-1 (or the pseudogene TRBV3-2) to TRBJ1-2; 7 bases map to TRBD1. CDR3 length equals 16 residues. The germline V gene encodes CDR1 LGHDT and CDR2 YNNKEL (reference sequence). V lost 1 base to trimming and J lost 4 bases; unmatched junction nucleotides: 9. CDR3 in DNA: TGTGCCAGCAGCCAAGGGCAACTGGGGACAGCCTATGGCTACACCTTC. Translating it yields CASSQGQLGTAYGYTF.

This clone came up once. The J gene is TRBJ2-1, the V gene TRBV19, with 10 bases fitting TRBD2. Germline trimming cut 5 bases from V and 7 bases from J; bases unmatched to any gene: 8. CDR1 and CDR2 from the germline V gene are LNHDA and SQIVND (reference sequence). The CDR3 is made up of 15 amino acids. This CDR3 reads CASSFLASGSNEQFF. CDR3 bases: TGTGCCAGTAGTTTCTTGGCTAGCGGGAGTAATGAGCAGTTCTTC.

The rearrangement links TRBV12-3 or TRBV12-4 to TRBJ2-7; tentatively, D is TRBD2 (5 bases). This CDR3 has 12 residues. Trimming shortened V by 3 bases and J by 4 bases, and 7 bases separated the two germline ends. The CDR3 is CASSFSGYEQYF. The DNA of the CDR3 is TGTGCCAGCAGTTTCTCGGGGTACGAGCAGTACTTC.

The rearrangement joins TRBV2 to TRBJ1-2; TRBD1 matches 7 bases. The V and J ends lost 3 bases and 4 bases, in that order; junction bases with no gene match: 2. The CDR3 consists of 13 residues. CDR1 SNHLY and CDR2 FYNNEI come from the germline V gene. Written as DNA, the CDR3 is TGTGCCAGCAGTGATGACAGGGTCTATGGCTACACCTTC. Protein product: CASSDDRVYGYTF.

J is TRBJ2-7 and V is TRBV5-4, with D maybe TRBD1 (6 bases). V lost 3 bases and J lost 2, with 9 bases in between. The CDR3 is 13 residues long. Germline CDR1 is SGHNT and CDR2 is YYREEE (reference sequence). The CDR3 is CASSSRDTYEQYF. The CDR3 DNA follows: TGTGCCAGCAGCTCCAGGGACACCTACGAGCAGTACTTC.

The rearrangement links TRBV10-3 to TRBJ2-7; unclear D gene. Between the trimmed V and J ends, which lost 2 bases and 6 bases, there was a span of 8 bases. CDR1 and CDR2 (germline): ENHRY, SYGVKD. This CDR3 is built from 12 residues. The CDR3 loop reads CAISEDSFEQYF. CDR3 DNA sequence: TGTGCCATCAGTGAGGATAGTTTCGAGCAGTACTTC.

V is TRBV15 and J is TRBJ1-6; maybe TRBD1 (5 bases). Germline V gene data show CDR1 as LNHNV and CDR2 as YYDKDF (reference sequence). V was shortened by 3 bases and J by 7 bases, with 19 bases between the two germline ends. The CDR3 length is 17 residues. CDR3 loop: CATSRTYTGTDNSPLHF. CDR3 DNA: TGTGCCACCAGCAGGACTTACACCGGGACGGACAATTCACCCCTCCACTTT.

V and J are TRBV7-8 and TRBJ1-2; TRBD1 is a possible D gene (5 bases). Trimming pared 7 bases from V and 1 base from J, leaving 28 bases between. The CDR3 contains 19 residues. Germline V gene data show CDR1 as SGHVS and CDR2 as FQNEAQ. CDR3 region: CASTPRGREGSGGNYGYTF. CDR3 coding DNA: TGTGCCAGCACCCCTCGGGGAAGGGAGGGGTCGGGGGGTAACTATGGCTACACCTTC.

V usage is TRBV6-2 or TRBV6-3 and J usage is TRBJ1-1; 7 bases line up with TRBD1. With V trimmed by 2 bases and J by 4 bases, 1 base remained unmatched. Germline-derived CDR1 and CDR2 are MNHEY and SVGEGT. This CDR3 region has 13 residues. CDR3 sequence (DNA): TGTGCCAGCAGTTACCCAGGGGGCACTGAAGCTTTCTTT. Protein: CASSYPGGTEAFF.

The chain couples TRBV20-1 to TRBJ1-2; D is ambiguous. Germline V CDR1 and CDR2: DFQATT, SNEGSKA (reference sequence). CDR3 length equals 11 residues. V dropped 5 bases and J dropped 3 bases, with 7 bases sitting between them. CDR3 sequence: CSAPLDYGYTF. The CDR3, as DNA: TGCAGTGCTCCACTAGACTATGGCTACACCTTC.

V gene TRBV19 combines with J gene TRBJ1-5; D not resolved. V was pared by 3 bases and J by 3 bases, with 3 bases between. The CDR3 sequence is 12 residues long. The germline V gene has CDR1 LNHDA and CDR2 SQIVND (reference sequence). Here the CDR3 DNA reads TGTGCCAGTAGTATGAACAATCAGCCCCAGCATTTT. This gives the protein CASSMNNQPQHF.

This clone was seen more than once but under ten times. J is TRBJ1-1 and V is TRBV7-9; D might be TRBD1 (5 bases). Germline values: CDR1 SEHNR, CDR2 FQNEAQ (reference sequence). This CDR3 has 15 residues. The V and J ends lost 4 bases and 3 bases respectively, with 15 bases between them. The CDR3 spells CASSSRRGSDTEAFF. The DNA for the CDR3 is TGTGCCAGCAGCTCTAGGCGGGGCAGCGACACTGAAGCTTTCTTT.

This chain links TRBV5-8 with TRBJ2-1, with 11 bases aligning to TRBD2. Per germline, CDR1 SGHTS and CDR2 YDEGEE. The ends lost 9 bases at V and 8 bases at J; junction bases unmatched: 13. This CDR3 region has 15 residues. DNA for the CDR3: TGTGCCACCTCCCGGGCTAGCGGGAGGAGGTATGAGCAGTTCTTC. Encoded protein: CATSRASGRRYEQFF.

CDR3 region: CASSPTPSLIETQYF. The CDR3 bases are TGTGCCAGCAGCCCGACGCCCAGCTTAATAGAGACCCAGTACTTC. The chain is built from TRBV14 and TRBJ2-5; D is ambiguous. The CDR3 sequence is 15 residues long. V shed 4 bases and J shed 4 bases, with 16 bases lying between them. Germline V gene sequence: CDR1 SGHDN, CDR2 FVKESK.

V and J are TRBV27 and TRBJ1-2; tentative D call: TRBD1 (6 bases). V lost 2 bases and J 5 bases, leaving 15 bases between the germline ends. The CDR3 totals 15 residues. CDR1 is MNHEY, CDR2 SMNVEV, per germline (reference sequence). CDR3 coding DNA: TGTGCCAGCAGTTTAGTTAGGGGGGAGACTTATGGCTACACCTTC. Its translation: CASSLVRGETYGYTF.

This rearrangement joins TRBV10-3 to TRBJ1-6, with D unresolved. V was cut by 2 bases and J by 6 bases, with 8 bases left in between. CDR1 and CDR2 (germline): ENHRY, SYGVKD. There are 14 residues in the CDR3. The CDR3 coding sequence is TGTGCCATCAGTGAGGGCAGGCGTAATTCACCCCTCCACTTT. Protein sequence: CAISEGRRNSPLHF.

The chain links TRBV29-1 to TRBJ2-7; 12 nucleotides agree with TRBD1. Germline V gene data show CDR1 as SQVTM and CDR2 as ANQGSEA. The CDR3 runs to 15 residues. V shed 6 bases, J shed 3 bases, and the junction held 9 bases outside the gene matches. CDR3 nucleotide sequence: TGCAGCGTGGTTCCGGGACAGGGGGCGAACTACGAGCAGTACTTC. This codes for CSVVPGQGANYEQYF.

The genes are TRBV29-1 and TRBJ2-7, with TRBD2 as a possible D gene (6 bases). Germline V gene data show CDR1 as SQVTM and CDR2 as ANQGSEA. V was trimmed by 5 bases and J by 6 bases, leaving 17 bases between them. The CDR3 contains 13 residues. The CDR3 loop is CSVRENLVGEQYF. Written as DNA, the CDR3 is TGCAGCGTTCGGGAGAATTTAGTTGGCGAGCAGTACTTC.

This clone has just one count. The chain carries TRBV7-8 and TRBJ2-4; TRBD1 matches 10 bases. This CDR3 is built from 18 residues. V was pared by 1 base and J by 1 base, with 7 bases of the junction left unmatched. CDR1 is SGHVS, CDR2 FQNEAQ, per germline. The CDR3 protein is CASSLGRDRGWAKNIQYF. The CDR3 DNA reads TGTGCCAGCAGCTTAGGTCGGGACAGGGGATGGGCCAAAAACATTCAGTACTTC.

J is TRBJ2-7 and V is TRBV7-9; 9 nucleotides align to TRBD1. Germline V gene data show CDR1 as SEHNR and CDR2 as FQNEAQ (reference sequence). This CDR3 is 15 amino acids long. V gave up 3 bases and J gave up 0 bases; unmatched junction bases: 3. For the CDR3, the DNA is TGTGCCAGCAGCTTGAAGGACAGGGGCTCCTACGAGCAGTACTTC. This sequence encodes CASSLKDRGSYEQYF.

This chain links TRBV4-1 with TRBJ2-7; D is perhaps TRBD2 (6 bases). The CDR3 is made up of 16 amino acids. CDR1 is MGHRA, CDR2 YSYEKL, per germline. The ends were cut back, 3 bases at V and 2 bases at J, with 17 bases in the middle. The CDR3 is CASSHRGGTATYEQYF. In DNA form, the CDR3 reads TGCGCCAGCAGCCACAGAGGCGGGACGGCAACCTACGAGCAGTACTTC.

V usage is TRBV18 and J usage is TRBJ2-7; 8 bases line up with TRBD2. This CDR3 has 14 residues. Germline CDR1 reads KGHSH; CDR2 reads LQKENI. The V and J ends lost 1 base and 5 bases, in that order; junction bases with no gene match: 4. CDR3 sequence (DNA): TGTGCCAGCTCACCACGACTAGCGTGGGACGAGCAGTACTTC. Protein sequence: CASSPRLAWDEQYF.

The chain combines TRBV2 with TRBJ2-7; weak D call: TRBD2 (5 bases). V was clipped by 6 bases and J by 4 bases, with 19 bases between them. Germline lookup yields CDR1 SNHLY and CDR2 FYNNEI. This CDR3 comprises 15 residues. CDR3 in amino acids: CASRDFGFLDYEQYF. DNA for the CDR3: TGTGCCAGCAGGGACTTTGGTTTTCTAGATTACGAGCAGTACTTC.

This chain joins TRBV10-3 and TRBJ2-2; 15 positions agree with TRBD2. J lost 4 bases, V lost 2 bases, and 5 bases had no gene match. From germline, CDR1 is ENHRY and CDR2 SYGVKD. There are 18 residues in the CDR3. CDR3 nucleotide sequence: TGTGCCATCAGTGAGGGACTAGCGGGAGGGCCCGGCACCGGGGAGCTGTTTTTT. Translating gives CAISEGLAGGPGTGELFF.

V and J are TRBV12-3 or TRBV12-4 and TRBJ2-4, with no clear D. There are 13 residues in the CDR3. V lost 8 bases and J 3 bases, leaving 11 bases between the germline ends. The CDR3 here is CASGSPGKNIQYF. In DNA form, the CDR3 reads TGTGCCAGCGGCTCCCCGGGCAAAAACATTCAGTACTTC.

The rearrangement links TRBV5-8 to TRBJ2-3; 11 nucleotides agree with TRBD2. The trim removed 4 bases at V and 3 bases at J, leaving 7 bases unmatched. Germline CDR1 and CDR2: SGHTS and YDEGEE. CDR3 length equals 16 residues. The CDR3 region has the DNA TGTGCCAGCAGCGCTGGGTGGACTAGCGGGACAGATACGCAGTATTTT. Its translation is CASSAGWTSGTDTQYF.

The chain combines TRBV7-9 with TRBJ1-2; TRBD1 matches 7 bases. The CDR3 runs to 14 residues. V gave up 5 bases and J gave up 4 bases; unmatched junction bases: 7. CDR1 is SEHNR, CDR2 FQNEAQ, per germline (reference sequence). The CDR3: CASSTFRDSYGYTF. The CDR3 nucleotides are TGTGCCAGCAGCACGTTCCGGGACAGCTATGGCTACACCTTC.